The 15 T cell receptor beta chains in this list originate from one sample, sequenced in a study of T cell responses to AZD1222 COVID-19 vaccine. Produced via immunoSEQ multiplex PCR; TCRdb's table is partial and in-frame only. The sample includes some 96,000 clones, 88% seen only once; the top ten take 2.5% to 3.5%. The sequencing used peripheral blood, collected on day 0 of AZD1222 vaccination. The receptors come from an adult in good health.

The V and J genes are TRBV6-6 and TRBJ2-7; TRBD2 agrees at 8 bases. J lost 7 bases, V lost 0 bases, and 8 bases had no gene match. The CDR3 spans 15 residues. Germline V gene data show CDR1 as MNHNY and CDR2 as SVGAGI (reference sequence). The CDR3 DNA follows: TGTGCCAGCAGTTACTCCGCGGGGGGCCTAGGGGAGCAGTACTTC. Its protein product is CASSYSAGGLGEQYF.

The chain couples TRBV2 to TRBJ1-6; no clear D. The germline gives CDR1 SNHLY, CDR2 FYNNEI. The CDR3 runs to 15 residues. V shed 4 bases and J shed 10 bases, with 17 bases lying between them. CDR3 region: CASSVGLGSNSPLHF. As DNA, the CDR3 is TGTGCCAGCAGTGTCGGACTCGGGAGTAACTCACCCCTCCACTTT.

Notes on this clone: The junction shows a germline mismatch at one end, possibly a read error. V is TRBV9 and J is TRBJ2-2; the D is unclear. Looked up from germline, CDR1 is SGDLS and CDR2 is YYNGEE. This CDR3 has 15 amino acids. The CDR3: CASSVGGRNNGELFF. CDR3 bases: TGTGCCAGCAGCGTAGGAGGCAGGAACAACGGGGAGCTGTTTTTT.

The chain links TRBV7-2 to TRBJ1-2, with D tentatively TRBD1 (5 bases). Germline V gene sequence: CDR1 SGHTA, CDR2 FQGNSA. The length of the CDR3 is 14 residues. The V end was cut by 4 bases, the J end by 8 bases, with 17 bases between. The CDR3 nucleotides are TGTGCCAGCAGCTCAGGTCAGGGTTTGGGCGGCTACACCTTC. Translation: CASSSGQGLGGYTF.

The genes are TRBV5-4 and TRBJ1-2, with D perhaps matching TRBD1 (6 bases). The germline CDR1 and CDR2 sequences are SGHNT and YYREEE (reference sequence). The germline V and J ends were trimmed by 5 bases and 6 bases, with 11 bases remaining between them. The CDR3 loop spans 12 amino acids. CDR3 region: CASRPRGDGYTF. CDR3 in DNA: TGTGCCAGCAGGCCGAGGGGGGATGGCTACACCTTC.

The rearrangement uses TRBV9 and TRBJ2-1, with D possibly TRBD2 on 6 matching bases. The V gene lost 3 bases and the J gene lost 7 bases, with 14 bases spanning the gap. The CDR3 covers 14 residues. CDR1 is SGDLS and CDR2 is YYNGEE in the germline V gene. CDR3 amino acids: CASSAETSSNEQFF. The CDR3 DNA follows: TGTGCCAGCAGCGCGGAGACTAGTAGTAATGAGCAGTTCTTC.

The chain couples TRBV28 to TRBJ2-5, with D perhaps matching TRBD1 (6 bases). CDR3 length: 13 residues. V was pared by 3 bases and J by 7 bases, with 12 bases between. Germline-derived CDR1 and CDR2 are MDHEN and SYDVKM. The CDR3: CASSLNRDGTQYF. The CDR3 DNA reads TGTGCCAGCAGTTTGAACAGGGACGGGACCCAGTACTTC.

The chain joins TRBV4-2 to TRBJ2-3, with unresolved D. CDR1 is LGHNA and CDR2 is YNFKEQ in the germline V gene. CDR3 length equals 14 residues. V shed 1 base and J shed 0 bases, with 5 bases lying between them. The DNA of the CDR3 is TGTGCCAGCAGCCAAGTAGTAAGCACAGATACGCAGTATTTT. Translating gives CASSQVVSTDTQYF.

This clone came up once. The chain has TRBV6-1 and TRBJ2-3, with 8 bases aligning to TRBD1. The germline gives CDR1 MNHNS, CDR2 SASEGT. J was trimmed by 3 bases and V by 1 base; bases with no gene match: 12. The length of the CDR3 is 18 residues. This CDR3 reads CASSEGWGSGGMTDTQYF. Here the CDR3 DNA reads TGTGCCAGCAGTGAAGGTTGGGGGTCAGGGGGCATGACAGATACGCAGTATTTT.

The CDR3 DNA sequence: TGTGCCAGCTCACCACCGAACCTCAGGGCAAGAAACACCATATATTTT. Its protein product is CASSPPNLRARNTIYF. The chain is built from TRBV18 and TRBJ1-3; a weak D match, TRBD1 (5 bases). Germline assignment: CDR1 KGHSH and CDR2 LQKENI. The CDR3 covers 16 residues. The V gene lost 0 bases and the J gene lost 5 bases, with 14 bases spanning the gap.

This chain uses TRBV6-5 with TRBJ1-6; 7 positions agree with TRBD1. Germline-derived CDR1 and CDR2 are MNHEY and SVGAGI. V lost 4 bases and J lost 4; bases outside the gene matches: 4. The CDR3 is made up of 15 amino acids. The CDR3 nucleotides are TGTGCCAGCAGTTCAGGGACAGCTTATAATTCACCCCTCCACTTT. Its translation is CASSSGTAYNSPLHF.

The genes are TRBV24-1 and TRBJ2-3, with TRBD2 identical over 11 bases. This CDR3 comprises 14 residues. V was pared by 6 bases and J by 3 bases, with 1 base of the junction left unmatched. Germline CDR1 KGHDR, CDR2 SFDVKD. CDR3 sequence (DNA): TGTGCCACCAGTTTAGCGGGAGGGACAGATACGCAGTATTTT. It yields the protein CATSLAGGTDTQYF.

CDR3 DNA: TGTGCCAGCAGTGAAGGGGACAGAACCCCTTACCCCTACGAGCAGTACTTC. This codes for CASSEGDRTPYPYEQYF. This chain links TRBV2 with TRBJ2-7, with 7 nucleotides matching TRBD1. This CDR3 spans 17 amino acids. CDR1 and CDR2 from the germline V gene are SNHLY and FYNNEI. With V trimmed by 1 base and J by 2 bases, 11 bases remained unmatched.

This clone appeared once. The V gene is TRBV28, the J gene TRBJ1-1; 10 bases are shared with TRBD1. This CDR3 is 16 amino acids long. The J segment lost 5 bases and the V segment lost 3 bases, leaving 9 bases of the junction unmatched. Per the germline V gene, CDR1 is MDHEN and CDR2 is SYDVKM. CDR3 loop: CASSFRTGGRRTEAFF. In DNA form, the CDR3 reads TGTGCCAGCAGTTTCCGGACAGGGGGTAGGAGGACTGAAGCTTTCTTT.

The genes are TRBV7-9 and TRBJ1-5, with TRBD1 matching over 8 bases. The CDR3 is 15 residues long. Germline CDR1 reads SEHNR; CDR2 reads FQNEAQ (reference sequence). The trim removed 6 bases at V and 4 bases at J, leaving 8 bases unmatched. The CDR3 sequence: CASSPGQGSNQPQHF. CDR3 in DNA: TGTGCCAGCAGTCCTGGACAGGGTTCGAATCAGCCCCAGCATTTT. Looking up the rest from reference TRBV7-9 and TRBJ1-5 gives the full variable domain: DTGVSQNPRHKITKRGQNVTFRCDPISEHNRLYWYRQTLGQGPEFLTYFQNEAQLEKSRLLSDRFSAERPKGSFSTLEIQRTEQGDSAMYLCASSPGQGSNQPQHFGDGTRLSIL.